This TCR beta chain originates from a study of identical twins. Overall study findings and caveats: For zero-insertion analyses, partial confounding could come from invariant MAIT and iNKT cells.

This clonotype has at least ten counts. Its antigen is currently unknown. This CDR3 comprises 13 residues. Trimming pared 4 bases from V and 2 bases from J, leaving 8 bases between. CDR1 and CDR2 from the germline V gene are SGHRS and YFSETQ. Template switching supplied a universal primer site; unique molecular identifiers were carried on the cDNA. TCRdb processed the 5' RACE reads anew with MiXCR; each CDR3 protein has one entry. Among hundreds of thousands of distinct CDR3 sequences listed, 20% to 25% were seen once. The sample also formed part of further work on T cells expressing NK-cell markers.

This clonotype was obtained from a woman under 30 in good health. The chain is built from TRBV5-1 and TRBJ2-3; D is unresolved. The sample consisted of CD4+ T cells sorted from blood. The CDR3, as DNA: TGCGCCAGCAGCGGAATTTCCACAGATACGCAGTATTTT. This encodes CASSGISTDTQYF.